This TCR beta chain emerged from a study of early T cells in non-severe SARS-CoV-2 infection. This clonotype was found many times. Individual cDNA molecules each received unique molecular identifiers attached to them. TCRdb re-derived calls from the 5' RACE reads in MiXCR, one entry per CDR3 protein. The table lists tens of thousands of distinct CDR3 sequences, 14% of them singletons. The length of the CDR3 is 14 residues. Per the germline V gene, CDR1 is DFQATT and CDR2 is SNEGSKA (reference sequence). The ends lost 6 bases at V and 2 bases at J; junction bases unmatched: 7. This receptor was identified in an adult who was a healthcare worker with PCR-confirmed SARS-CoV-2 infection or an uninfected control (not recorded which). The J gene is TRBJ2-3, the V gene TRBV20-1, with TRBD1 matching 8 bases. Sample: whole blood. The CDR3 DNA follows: TGCAGTGCCCCCGGACAGGGCAACACAGATACGCAGTATTTT. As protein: CSAPGQGNTDTQYF.